These T cell receptor beta chains were read from a single sample in a study of cytomegalovirus exposure and HLA in healthy donors. The protocol was immunoSEQ multiplex PCR, while the TCRdb copy is restricted to in-frame clones and leaves out a portion. Of tens of thousands of clones listed, about three quarters are singletons. Sequencing input: PBMCs. The origin of the receptors is a male donor in good health and CMV-seropositive. CDR3s include the opening cysteine and the closing phenylalanine or tryptophan. Fields, in order: D gene, J gene, clone size, V gene, CDR3 protein, CDR3 DNA. The D gene is left open where the match is weak. Expanded clones are given a class, and other clones once, few, many or no size at all.

NA | TRBJ2-7 | NA | TRBV5-6 | CASSPSLDSYEQYF | TGTGCCAGCAGCCCCTCCCTAGATAGCTACGAGCAGTACTTC
TRBD2 | TRBJ2-7 | NA | TRBV7-9 | CASSGTSGRAYEQYF | TGTGCCAGCAGCGGGACTAGCGGGAGGGCGTACGAGCAGTACTTC
NA | TRBJ2-7 | NA | TRBV9 | CASSSTGYSYEQYF | TGTGCCAGCAGCTCCACAGGGTACTCCTACGAGCAGTACTTC
TRBD2 | TRBJ2-1 | NA | TRBV19 | CASSPRAGGTYNEQFF | TGTGCCAGTAGCCCTCGAGCGGGAGGAACCTACAATGAGCAGTTCTTC
TRBD1 | TRBJ2-7 | NA | TRBV6-6 | CASSSGQGAVPYEQYF | TGTGCCAGCAGCTCCGGACAGGGGGCGGTCCCCTACGAGCAGTACTTC
NA | TRBJ2-7 | once | TRBV7-9 | CASSSNGILAEQYF | TGTGCCAGCAGTTCAAATGGGATACTAGCAGAACAGTACTTC
TRBD2 | TRBJ2-7 | NA | TRBV7-3 | CATAHLAGGSYEQYF | TGTGCCACCGCTCACTTAGCGGGGGGTTCCTACGAGCAGTACTTC
NA | TRBJ2-7 | few | TRBV19 | CASSLAQDSTHEQYF | TGTGCCAGTAGTCTAGCTCAGGATTCTACCCACGAGCAGTACTTC
TRBD1 | TRBJ1-5 | once | TRBV6-1 | CASTAGGPDQPQHF | TGTGCCAGCACTGCAGGGGGTCCTGATCAGCCCCAGCATTTT
NA | TRBJ2-3 | NA | TRBV7-2 | CASTPQGTSTDTQYF | TGTGCCAGCACCCCACAGGGAACTAGCACAGATACGCAGTATTTT
NA | TRBJ1-1 | NA | TRBV10-3 | CAISESEGRGNTEAFF | TGTGCCATCAGTGAGTCGGAGGGGCGCGGAAACACTGAAGCTTTCTTT
NA | TRBJ1-1 | few | TRBV7-9 | CASSLNRAPPEAFF | TGTGCCAGCAGCCTCAACAGGGCTCCACCTGAAGCTTTCTTT
NA | TRBJ2-7 | NA | TRBV4-1 | CASSPGGKYEQYF | TGCGCCAGCAGCCCAGGGGGGAAGTACGAGCAGTACTTC
TRBD2 | TRBJ2-1 | once | TRBV10-2 | CASREVAGGGEQFF | TGCGCCAGCAGGGAAGTAGCGGGAGGTGGGGAGCAGTTCTTC
TRBD1 | TRBJ1-2 | NA | TRBV11-1 | CASQGQGFAGGYTF | TGTGCCAGCCAGGGACAGGGTTTTGCTGGCGGCTACACCTTC
NA | TRBJ2-7 | NA | TRBV4-1 | CASSQELGSPPYEQYF | TGCGCCAGCAGCCAAGAACTGGGGAGCCCCCCCTACGAGCAGTACTTC
NA | TRBJ2-7 | NA | TRBV7-9 | CASSSGQYEYEQYF | TGTGCCAGCAGCTCCGGACAATATGAGTACGAGCAGTACTTC
TRBD1 | TRBJ2-1 | NA | TRBV9 | CASSVVAGQGTYNEQFF | TGTGCCAGCAGCGTAGTCGCGGGACAGGGAACCTACAATGAGCAGTTCTTC
NA | TRBJ2-7 | NA | TRBV30 | CAWSSLAAEQYF | TGTGCCTGGAGTTCACTAGCAGCCGAGCAGTACTTC
NA | TRBJ1-5 | few | TRBV6-6 | CASSYSDGKKQPQHF | TGTGCCAGCAGTTACTCGGACGGGAAGAAGCAGCCCCAGCATTTT
TRBD1 | TRBJ1-6 | NA | TRBV6-1 | CASRDRDRNNSPLHF | TGTGCCAGCAGGGACCGGGACAGAAATAATTCACCCCTCCACTTT
NA | TRBJ2-5 | once | TRBV18 | CASSPGRGQETQYF | TGTGCCAGCTCACCAGGAAGGGGCCAAGAGACCCAGTACTTC
TRBD2 | TRBJ2-7 | NA | TRBV11-2 | CASSLDPLAGREQYF | TGTGCCAGCAGCTTAGATCCCCTAGCGGGGCGGGAGCAGTACTTC
TRBD1 | TRBJ2-4 | NA | TRBV19 | CASRITGGLDIQYF | TGTGCCAGTAGGATCACAGGGGGATTGGACATTCAGTACTTC
TRBD2 | TRBJ2-1 | NA | TRBV7-9 | CASSSGLAGLSSYNEQFF | TGTGCCAGCAGCTCGGGACTAGCGGGACTTAGCTCCTACAATGAGCAGTTCTTC
TRBD1 | TRBJ2-1 | NA | TRBV7-3 | CASSLTGGGNNEQFF | TGTGCCAGCAGCTTAACAGGGGGCGGAAACAATGAGCAGTTCTTC
TRBD1 | TRBJ2-1 | NA | TRBV7-9 | CASRQGGYNEQFF | TGTGCCAGCAGACAGGGGGGATACAATGAGCAGTTCTTC
NA | TRBJ2-7 | NA | TRBV6-5 | CASSPEDQPWEQYF | TGTGCCAGCAGCCCGGAGGACCAACCCTGGGAGCAGTACTTC
TRBD2 | TRBJ2-3 | NA | TRBV5-4 | CASGGREIGADTQYF | TGTGCCAGCGGAGGGCGGGAGATTGGGGCAGATACGCAGTATTTT
TRBD1 | TRBJ2-7 | NA | TRBV5-1 | CASSPGDRERYEQYF | TGCGCCAGCAGCCCCGGGGACAGGGAAAGGTACGAGCAGTACTTC
TRBD1 | TRBJ1-6 | NA | TRBV6-5 | CASRVTGQSNSPLHF | TGTGCCAGCAGAGTGACAGGGCAATCGAATTCACCCCTCCACTTT
NA | TRBJ1-4 | NA | TRBV27 | CASSLTLPTNEKLFF | TGTGCCAGCAGTTTAACCCTACCAACTAATGAAAAACTGTTTTTT
NA | TRBJ2-7 | NA | TRBV27 | CASSLRGAKAYEQYF | TGTGCCAGCAGTCTCCGGGGGGCTAAGGCGTACGAGCAGTACTTC
TRBD1 | TRBJ2-1 | once | TRBV27 | CATSYDREYDEQFF | TGTGCCACCTCCTACGACAGGGAATACGATGAGCAGTTCTTC
TRBD1 | TRBJ2-1 | NA | TRBV6-4 | CASSGTGNNEQFF | TGTGCCAGCAGTGGGACAGGGAACAATGAGCAGTTCTTC
NA | TRBJ1-5 | NA | TRBV10-3 | CAISEQVGQPQHF | TGTGCCATCAGTGAGCAGGTAGGACAGCCCCAGCATTTT
TRBD1 | TRBJ1-1 | few | TRBV6-6 | CASRYDRGLTEAFF | TGTGCCAGCAGATATGACAGGGGGCTCACTGAAGCTTTCTTT
NA | TRBJ2-7 | NA | TRBV7-2 | CASSLQTGRYEQYF | TGTGCCAGCAGCTTACAAACAGGGAGATACGAGCAGTACTTC
TRBD1 | TRBJ2-7 | NA | TRBV6-6 | CATGQGGPYEQYF | TGTGCCACGGGACAGGGTGGTCCGTACGAGCAGTACTTC
NA | TRBJ1-1 | NA | TRBV27 | CASSLRGTGSTEAFF | TGTGCCAGCAGTTTACGGGGGACGGGAAGCACTGAAGCTTTCTTT
TRBD1 | TRBJ1-4 | NA | TRBV18 | CASSPQLDRADEKLFF | TGTGCCAGCTCACCGCAGCTGGACAGGGCAGACGAAAAACTGTTTTTT
TRBD1 | TRBJ2-7 | NA | TRBV6-4 | CASIANRGWEQYF | TGTGCCAGCATCGCCAACAGGGGCTGGGAGCAGTACTTC
TRBD2 | TRBJ2-7 | few | TRBV4-1 | CASSQGGLAAYRYEQYF | TGCGCCAGCAGCCAAGGGGGACTAGCGGCCTACCGCTACGAGCAGTACTTC
TRBD1 | TRBJ1-2 | NA | TRBV25-1 | CASSEWRQGAVRGYTF | TGTGCCAGCAGTGAATGGCGACAGGGGGCGGTTCGGGGCTACACCTTC
NA | TRBJ2-1 | once | TRBV5-5 | CASSSRGWDEQFF | TGTGCCAGCAGCTCCAGGGGTTGGGATGAGCAGTTCTTC
TRBD1 | TRBJ1-5 | NA | TRBV7-9 | CASSTGQPNQPQHF | TGTGCCAGCAGCACGGGACAGCCCAATCAGCCCCAGCATTTT
TRBD1 | TRBJ1-5 | NA | TRBV19 | CASSISTGDLHF | TGTGCCAGTAGTATTTCGACAGGGGATTTACATTTT
TRBD2 | TRBJ2-3 | NA | TRBV9 | CASSPGVREVTDTQYF | TGTGCCAGCAGCCCGGGAGTCCGGGAGGTCACAGATACGCAGTATTTT
TRBD2 | TRBJ2-3 | NA | TRBV5-6 | CASSLFGGSGTDTQYF | TGTGCCAGCAGCTTGTTTGGCGGGAGTGGTACAGATACGCAGTATTTT
TRBD2 | TRBJ2-3 | NA | TRBV29-1 | CSVLSSGGRTDTQYF | TGCAGCGTCCTCTCCAGCGGGGGCCGCACAGATACGCAGTATTTT